Listed below are T cell receptor beta chains from one sample, sequenced in a study of blood T cell repertoires in COVID-19. Sequencing was performed with immunoSEQ multiplex PCR; in TCRdb, only in-frame clones are kept and a portion is missing. The sample holds approximately 160,000 clones, 93% seen once. Specimen: peripheral blood. Receptor source: a woman in her sixties or seventies with COVID-19, enrolled during active disease. Both conserved end residues are part of each CDR3. D genes are given only for firm matches. Where a row states a size, it is once, few, many or the class of an expanded clone; other rows omit it.

j_call clone_size d_call v_call cdr3_aa cdr3_nt
TRBJ2-2 . . TRBV5-4 CASSLGGRMDTGELFF TGTGCCAGCAGTTTGGGGGGCCGGATGGACACCGGGGAGCTGTTTTTT
TRBJ2-1 . TRBD1 TRBV29-1 CSGDRGPNEQFF TGCAGCGGGGACAGGGGGCCGAATGAGCAGTTCTTC
TRBJ2-7 . TRBD2 TRBV5-4 CASSLSVSGGFREQYF TGTGCCAGCAGCTTAAGTGTAAGCGGGGGCTTTCGGGAGCAGTACTTC
TRBJ2-1 . TRBD1 TRBV7-9 CASSSGQGAYNEQFF TGTGCCAGCAGCTCCGGACAGGGGGCTTACAATGAGCAGTTCTTC
TRBJ2-2 . . TRBV30 CAWRRGMNTGELFF TGTGCCTGGAGGAGGGGGATGAACACCGGGGAGCTGTTTTTT
TRBJ1-1 . . TRBV5-1 CASSLVAREAAGNTEAFF TGCGCCAGCAGCTTGGTAGCTCGGGAGGCAGCTGGGAACACTGAAGCTTTCTTT
TRBJ1-1 . . TRBV19 CASTTAKTEAFF TGTGCCAGTACAACCGCGAAGACAGAGGCTTTCTTT
TRBJ1-2 . TRBD1 TRBV15 CATSRPQGAVNYGYTF TGTGCCACCAGCAGACCACAGGGGGCCGTAAACTATGGCTACACCTTC
TRBJ1-1 once . TRBV5-1 CASRLTGNTEAFF TGCGCCAGCAGGCTAACAGGGAACACTGAAGCTTTCTTT
TRBJ2-7 . TRBD2 TRBV4-2 CASSQVLGLAGKVEQYF TGTGCCAGCAGCCAAGTTTTGGGACTAGCGGGCAAGGTAGAGCAGTACTTC
TRBJ1-1 . TRBD1 TRBV5-1 CASSLRTGGTEAFF TGCGCCAGCAGCTTAAGGACAGGGGGGACTGAAGCTTTCTTT
TRBJ1-5 once TRBD1 TRBV19 CASSLDRGGQPQHF TGTGCCAGTAGTTTGGACAGGGGGGGTCAGCCCCAGCATTTT
TRBJ1-4 . . TRBV6-6 CASSYPGRVEKLFF TGTGCCAGCAGTTACCCAGGGAGGGTTGAAAAACTGTTTTTT
TRBJ1-2 . . TRBV5-6 CASSFQGLLGGYTF TGTGCCAGCAGCTTTCAGGGGCTTCTGGGTGGCTACACCTTC
TRBJ1-1 . TRBD1 TRBV9 CASSVGQGLPLNTEAFF TGTGCCAGCAGCGTTGGACAGGGATTACCCTTGAACACTGAAGCTTTCTTT
TRBJ1-5 . TRBD1 TRBV7-3 CASSGDSNQPQHF TGTGCCAGCAGCGGGGACAGTAATCAGCCCCAGCATTTT
TRBJ2-5 . . TRBV4-2 CASSPGGGARETQYF TGTGCCAGCAGCCCAGGAGGGGGGGCCCGGGAGACCCAGTACTTC
TRBJ2-5 . . TRBV9 CASSPSEETQYF TGTGCCAGCAGCCCCTCGGAAGAGACCCAGTACTTC
TRBJ1-2 . . TRBV6-6 CASSYGGAHYGYTF TGTGCCAGCAGTTACGGGGGGGCACACTATGGCTACACCTTC
TRBJ2-7 . TRBD1 TRBV12-3/TRBV12-4 CASSLHRGYEQYF TGTGCCAGCAGTTTACACAGGGGCTACGAGCAGTACTTC
TRBJ1-2 once TRBD1 TRBV6-5 CASNTRQGGYGYTF TGTGCCAGCAATACTAGACAGGGGGGCTATGGCTACACCTTC
TRBJ1-1 . TRBD1 TRBV5-6 CASSSDRGHRATEAFF TGTGCCAGCAGCTCGGACAGGGGCCACCGGGCCACTGAAGCTTTCTTT
TRBJ1-5 . . TRBV7-2 CASSLAGWGVQPQHF TGTGCCAGCAGCTTAGCAGGTTGGGGGGTTCAGCCCCAGCATTTT
TRBJ1-1 . . TRBV19 CASSAGVPIF TGTGCCAGTAGTGCAGGGGTTCCGATCTTT
TRBJ2-1 . TRBD2 TRBV3-1/TRBV3-2 CASSHTSGGTDNEQFF TGTGCCAGCAGCCATACTAGCGGGGGGACCGACAATGAGCAGTTCTTC
TRBJ1-1 . . TRBV30 CAWSDPPEGHTEAFF TGTGCCTGGAGTGACCCGCCGGAGGGCCACACTGAAGCTTTCTTT
TRBJ2-7 . TRBD1 TRBV30 CAWSVGGTGNYEQYF TGTGCCTGGAGTGTAGGCGGGACAGGTAACTACGAGCAGTACTTC
TRBJ1-4 . . TRBV4-1 CASSPGGGLTGHEKLFF TGCGCCAGCAGCCCGGGAGGAGGGCTAACCGGGCACGAAAAACTGTTTTTT
TRBJ1-5 . . TRBV6-2/TRBV6-3 CASSYVGGPQPQHF TGTGCCAGCAGTTACGTTGGAGGCCCTCAGCCCCAGCATTTT
TRBJ1-3 once . TRBV29-1 CSVGGGNPGNTIYF TGCAGCGTTGGGGGGGGGAACCCTGGAAACACCATATATTTT